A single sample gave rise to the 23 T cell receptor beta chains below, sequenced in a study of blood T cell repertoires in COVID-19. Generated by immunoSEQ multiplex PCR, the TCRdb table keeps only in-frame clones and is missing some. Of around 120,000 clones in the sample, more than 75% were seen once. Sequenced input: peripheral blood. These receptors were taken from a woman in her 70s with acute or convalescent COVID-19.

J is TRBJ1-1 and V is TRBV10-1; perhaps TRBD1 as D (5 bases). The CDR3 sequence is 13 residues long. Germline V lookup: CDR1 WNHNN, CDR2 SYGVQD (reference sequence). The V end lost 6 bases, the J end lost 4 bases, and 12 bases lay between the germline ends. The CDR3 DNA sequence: TGCGCCAGCAGAGAAGGGGTGGCCACTGAAGCTTTCTTT. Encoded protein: CASREGVATEAFF.

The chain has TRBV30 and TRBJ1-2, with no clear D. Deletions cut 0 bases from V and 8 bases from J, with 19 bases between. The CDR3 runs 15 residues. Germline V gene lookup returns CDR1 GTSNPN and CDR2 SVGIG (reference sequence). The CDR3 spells CAWSVLRARGEGYTF. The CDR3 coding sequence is TGTGCCTGGAGTGTACTGAGGGCGCGGGGAGAAGGCTACACCTTC.

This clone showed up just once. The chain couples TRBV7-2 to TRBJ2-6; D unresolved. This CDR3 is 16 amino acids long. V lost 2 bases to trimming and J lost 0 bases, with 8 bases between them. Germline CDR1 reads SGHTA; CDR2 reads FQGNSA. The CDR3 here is CASSLSGSSGANVLTF. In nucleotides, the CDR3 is TGTGCCAGCAGCTTATCGGGTAGCTCTGGGGCCAACGTCCTGACTTTC.

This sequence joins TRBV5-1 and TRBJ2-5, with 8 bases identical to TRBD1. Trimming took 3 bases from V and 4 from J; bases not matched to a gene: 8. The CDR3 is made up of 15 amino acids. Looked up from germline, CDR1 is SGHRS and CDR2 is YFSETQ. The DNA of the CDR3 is TGCGCCAGCAGCTCAGGACAGGGAATACCAGAGACCCAGTACTTC. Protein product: CASSSGQGIPETQYF. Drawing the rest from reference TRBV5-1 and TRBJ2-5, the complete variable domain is KAGVTQTPRYLIKTRGQQVTLSCSPISGHRSVSWYQQTPGQGLQFLFEYFSETQRNKGNFPGRFSGRQFSNSRSEMNVSTLELGDSALYLCASSSGQGIPETQYFGPGTRLLVL.

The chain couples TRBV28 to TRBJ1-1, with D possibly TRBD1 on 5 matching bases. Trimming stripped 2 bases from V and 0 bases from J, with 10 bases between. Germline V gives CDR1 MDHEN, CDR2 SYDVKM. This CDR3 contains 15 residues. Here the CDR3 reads CASSLVGQLNTEAFF. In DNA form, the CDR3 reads TGTGCCAGCAGTTTAGTCGGACAACTGAACACTGAAGCTTTCTTT.

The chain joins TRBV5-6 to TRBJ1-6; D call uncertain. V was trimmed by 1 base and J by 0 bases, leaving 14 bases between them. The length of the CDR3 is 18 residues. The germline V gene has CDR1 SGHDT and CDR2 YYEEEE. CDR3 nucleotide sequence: TGTGCCAGCAGCTTGCCCCGACTCCTTATCTCCTATAATTCACCCCTCCACTTT. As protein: CASSLPRLLISYNSPLHF.

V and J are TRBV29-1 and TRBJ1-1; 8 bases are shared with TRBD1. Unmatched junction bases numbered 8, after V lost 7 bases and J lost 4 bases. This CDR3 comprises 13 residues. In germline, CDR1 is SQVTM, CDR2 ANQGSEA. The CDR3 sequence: CSGRQGRGTEAFF. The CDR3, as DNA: TGCAGCGGGAGACAGGGGAGGGGCACTGAAGCTTTCTTT. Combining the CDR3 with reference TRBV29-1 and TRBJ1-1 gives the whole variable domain SAVISQKPSRDICQRGTSLTIQCQVDSQVTMMFWYRQQPGQSLTLIATANQGSEATYESGFVIDKFPISRPNLTFSTLTVSNMSPEDSSIYLCSGRQGRGTEAFFGQGTRLTVV.

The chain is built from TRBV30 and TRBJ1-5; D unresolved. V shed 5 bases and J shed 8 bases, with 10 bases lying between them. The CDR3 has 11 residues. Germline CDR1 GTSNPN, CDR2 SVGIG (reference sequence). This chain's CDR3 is CAWGSEEPQHF. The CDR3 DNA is TGTGCCTGGGGCTCAGAGGAGCCCCAGCATTTT.

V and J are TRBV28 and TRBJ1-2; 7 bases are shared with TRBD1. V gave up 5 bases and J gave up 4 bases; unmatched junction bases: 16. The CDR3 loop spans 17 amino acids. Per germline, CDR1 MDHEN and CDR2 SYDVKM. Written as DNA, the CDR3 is TGTGCCAGCAGTGGCCAGACAGGGACCCCTTTGTTCTATGGCTACACCTTC. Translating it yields CASSGQTGTPLFYGYTF.

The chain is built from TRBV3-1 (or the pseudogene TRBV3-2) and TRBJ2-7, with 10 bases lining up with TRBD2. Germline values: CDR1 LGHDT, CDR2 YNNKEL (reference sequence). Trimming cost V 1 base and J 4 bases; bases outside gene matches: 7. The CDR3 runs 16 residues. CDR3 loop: CASSQGPSGGQYEQYF. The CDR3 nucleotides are TGTGCCAGCAGCCAAGGGCCTAGCGGGGGCCAGTACGAGCAGTACTTC.

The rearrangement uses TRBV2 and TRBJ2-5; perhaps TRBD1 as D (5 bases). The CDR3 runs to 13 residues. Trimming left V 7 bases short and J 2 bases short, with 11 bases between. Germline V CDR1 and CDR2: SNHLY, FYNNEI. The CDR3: CASKQGRQETQYF. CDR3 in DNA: TGTGCCAGCAAGCAGGGCCGACAAGAGACCCAGTACTTC.

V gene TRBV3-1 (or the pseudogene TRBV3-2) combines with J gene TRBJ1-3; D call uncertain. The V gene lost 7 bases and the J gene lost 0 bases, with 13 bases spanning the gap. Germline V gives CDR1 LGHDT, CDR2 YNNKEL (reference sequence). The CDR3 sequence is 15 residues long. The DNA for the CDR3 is TGTGCCAGCACCTCCTCCACAAACTCTGGAAACACCATATATTTT. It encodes CASTSSTNSGNTIYF.

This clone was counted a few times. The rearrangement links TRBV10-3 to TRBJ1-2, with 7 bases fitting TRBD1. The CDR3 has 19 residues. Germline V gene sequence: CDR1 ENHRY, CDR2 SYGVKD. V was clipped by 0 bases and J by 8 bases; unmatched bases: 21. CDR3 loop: CAISESIGGRGSAWRGYTF. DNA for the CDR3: TGTGCCATCAGTGAGTCGATAGGTGGCAGGGGGTCGGCGTGGAGGGGCTACACCTTC.

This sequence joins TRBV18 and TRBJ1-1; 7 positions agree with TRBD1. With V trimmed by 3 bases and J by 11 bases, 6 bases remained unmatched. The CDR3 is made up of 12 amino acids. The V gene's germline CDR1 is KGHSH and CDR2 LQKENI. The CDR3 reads CASSPQTGRAFF. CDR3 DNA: TGTGCCAGCTCACCCCAGACAGGGAGGGCTTTCTTT.

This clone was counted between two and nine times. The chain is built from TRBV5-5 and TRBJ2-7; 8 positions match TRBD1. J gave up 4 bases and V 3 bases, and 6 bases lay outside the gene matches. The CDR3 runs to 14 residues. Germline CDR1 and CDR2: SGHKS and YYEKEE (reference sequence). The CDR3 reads CASSSRDRQYEQYF. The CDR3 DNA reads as TGTGCCAGCAGCTCCCGGGACAGGCAGTACGAGCAGTACTTC. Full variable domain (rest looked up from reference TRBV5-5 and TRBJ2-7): DAGVTQSPTHLIKTRGQQVTLRCSPISGHKSVSWYQQVLGQGPQFIFQYYEKEERGRGNFPDRFSARQFPNYSSELNVNALLLGDSALYLCASSSRDRQYEQYFGPGTRLTVT.

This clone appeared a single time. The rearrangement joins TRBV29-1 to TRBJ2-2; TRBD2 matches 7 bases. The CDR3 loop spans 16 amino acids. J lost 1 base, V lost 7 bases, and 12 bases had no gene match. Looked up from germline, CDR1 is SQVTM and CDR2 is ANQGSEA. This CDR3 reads CSAKTAPGGNTGELFF. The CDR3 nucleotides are TGCAGCGCTAAAACTGCCCCGGGGGGGAACACCGGGGAGCTGTTTTTT.

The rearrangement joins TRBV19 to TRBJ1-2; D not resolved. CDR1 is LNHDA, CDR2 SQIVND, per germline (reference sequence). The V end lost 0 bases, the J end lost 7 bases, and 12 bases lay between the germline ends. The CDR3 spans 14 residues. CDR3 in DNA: TGTGCCAGTAGTATAGATCTATTCGGAGGTGGCTACACCTTC. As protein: CASSIDLFGGGYTF. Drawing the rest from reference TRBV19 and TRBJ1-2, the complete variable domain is DGGITQSPKYLFRKEGQNVTLSCEQNLNHDAMYWYRQDPGQGLRLIYYSQIVNDFQKGDIAEGYSVSREKKESFPLTVTSAQKNPTAFYLCASSIDLFGGGYTFGSGTRLTVV.

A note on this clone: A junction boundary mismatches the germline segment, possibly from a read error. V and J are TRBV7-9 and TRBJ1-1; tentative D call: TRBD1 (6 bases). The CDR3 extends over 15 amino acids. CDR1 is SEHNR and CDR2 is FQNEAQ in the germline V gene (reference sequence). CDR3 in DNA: TGTGCCAGCCGCTTGGGGGGCGGGGGCTCGACTGAAGCTTTCTTT. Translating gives CASRLGGGGSTEAFF.

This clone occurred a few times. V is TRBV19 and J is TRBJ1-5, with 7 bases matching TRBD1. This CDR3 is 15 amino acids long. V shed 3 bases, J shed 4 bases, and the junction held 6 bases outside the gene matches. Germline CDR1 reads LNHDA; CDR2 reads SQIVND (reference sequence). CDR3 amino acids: CASSIRDRSNQPQHF. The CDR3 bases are TGTGCCAGTAGTATCCGGGACAGAAGTAATCAGCCCCAGCATTTT.

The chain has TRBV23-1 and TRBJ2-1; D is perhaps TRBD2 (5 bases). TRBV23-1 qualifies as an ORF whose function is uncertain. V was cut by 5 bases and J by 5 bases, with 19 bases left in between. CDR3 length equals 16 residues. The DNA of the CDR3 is TGCGCCAGCAGTACAACATCGGGGAGCCTAAACAATGAGCAGTTCTTC. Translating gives CASSTTSGSLNNEQFF.

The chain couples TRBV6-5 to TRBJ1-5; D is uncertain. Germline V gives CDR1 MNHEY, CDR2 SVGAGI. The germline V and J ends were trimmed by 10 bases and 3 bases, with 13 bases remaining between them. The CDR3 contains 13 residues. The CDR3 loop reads CATHVADNQPQHF. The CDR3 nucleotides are TGTGCCACGCATGTGGCAGACAATCAGCCCCAGCATTTT.

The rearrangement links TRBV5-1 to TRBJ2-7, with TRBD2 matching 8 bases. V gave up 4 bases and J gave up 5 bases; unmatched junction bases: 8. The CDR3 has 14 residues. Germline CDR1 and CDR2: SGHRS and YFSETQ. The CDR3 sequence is CASSLSGTSNEQYF. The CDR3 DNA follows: TGCGCCAGCAGCCTCTCCGGGACTAGTAACGAGCAGTACTTC.

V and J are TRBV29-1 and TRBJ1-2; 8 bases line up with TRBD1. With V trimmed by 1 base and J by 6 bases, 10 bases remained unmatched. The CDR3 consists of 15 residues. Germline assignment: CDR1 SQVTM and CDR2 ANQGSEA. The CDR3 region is CSVEGFGTGTDGYTF. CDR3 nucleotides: TGCAGCGTTGAAGGTTTCGGGACAGGCACAGATGGCTACACCTTC.